This passage covers 10 T cell receptor beta chains from one sample sequenced in a study of T cell repertoires in ileal Crohn's disease. TCRdb's copy holds only in-frame clones and misses some; the assay was immunoSEQ multiplex PCR. The repertoire has tens of thousands of clones, roughly 89% of them found once; the top ten carry about 1.9%. Time point described: neoterminal ileum biopsy at postoperative endoscopy, about 6 months after surgery. The source material was ileal tissue. All receptors come from an adult with Crohn's disease.

The chain combines TRBV14 with TRBJ1-1; no reliable D call. Germline V gene lookup returns CDR1 SGHDN and CDR2 FVKESK. V lost 4 bases to trimming and J lost 7 bases, with 10 bases between them. The CDR3 loop spans 12 amino acids. The CDR3 DNA is TGTGCCAGCAGCCCAGGACTCGATGAAGCTTTCTTT. It specifies CASSPGLDEAFF. Full variable domain (rest looked up from reference TRBV14 and TRBJ1-1): EAGVTQFPSHSVIEKGQTVTLRCDPISGHDNLYWYRRVMGKEIKFLLHFVKESKQDESGMPNNRFLAERTGGTYSTLKVQPAELEDSGVYFCASSPGLDEAFFGQGTRLTVV.

V and J are TRBV29-1 and TRBJ1-1, with 7 bases fitting TRBD1. CDR1 is SQVTM, CDR2 ANQGSEA, per germline. The CDR3 totals 15 residues. V lost 4 bases to trimming and J lost 8 bases; unmatched junction nucleotides: 16. DNA for the CDR3: TGCAGCGTTGGAGGAGGGGGCGGTACGGCCAGAGAAGCTTTCTTT. This sequence encodes CSVGGGGGTAREAFF.

This chain joins TRBV11-3 and TRBJ2-7, with 10 bases identical to TRBD2. CDR3 length equals 13 residues. Germline CDR1 SGHNT, CDR2 YENEEA. V dropped 6 bases and J dropped 4; count of bases not matched to a gene: 3. CDR3 amino acids: CASRLAGLYEQYF. The CDR3 nucleotides read TGTGCCAGCAGACTAGCGGGATTATACGAGCAGTACTTC.

The chain links TRBV27 to TRBJ1-5; D gene uncertain. V was clipped by 6 bases and J by 6 bases, with 9 bases between them. In germline, CDR1 is MNHEY, CDR2 SMNVEV (reference sequence). The length of the CDR3 is 12 residues. The CDR3 spells CASREDGQPQHF. The CDR3 bases are TGTGCCAGCAGGGAGGATGGTCAGCCCCAGCATTTT.

The gene calls are TRBV14 and TRBJ2-3; D uncertain. Germline V gene lookup returns CDR1 SGHDN and CDR2 FVKESK. The V end was cut by 0 bases, the J end by 2 bases, with 12 bases between. This CDR3 is built from 16 residues. CDR3 protein: CASSQDWWPNTDTQYF. In DNA, the CDR3 is TGTGCCAGCAGCCAAGATTGGTGGCCGAACACAGATACGCAGTATTTT.

The chain couples TRBV5-1 to TRBJ2-5; TRBD1 matches at 7 bases. CDR3 length equals 15 residues. Trimming took 4 bases from V and 7 from J; bases not matched to a gene: 13. Germline loops: CDR1 SGHRS, CDR2 YFSETQ. The CDR3 is CASSPAGTAQGTQYF. The CDR3 DNA reads TGCGCCAGCAGCCCGGCCGGGACAGCCCAGGGGACCCAGTACTTC.

The chain couples TRBV15 to TRBJ1-5; the D gene is possibly TRBD1 (5 bases). The CDR3 is 14 amino acids. Germline V gene sequence: CDR1 LNHNV, CDR2 YYDKDF (reference sequence). Trimming stripped 4 bases from V and 3 bases from J, with 10 bases between. Here the CDR3 reads CATSMTVINQPQHF. CDR3 nucleotides: TGTGCCACCAGCATGACAGTCATCAATCAGCCCCAGCATTTT.

The chain has TRBV30 and TRBJ2-1; possibly TRBD2 for D (6 bases). Germline V lookup: CDR1 GTSNPN, CDR2 SVGIG (reference sequence). Between the trimmed V and J ends, which lost 4 bases and 7 bases, there was a span of 17 bases. The CDR3 runs to 14 residues. DNA of the CDR3: TGTGCCTGGAAAGGGACTCCATCAACTAATGAGCAGTTCTTC. It specifies CAWKGTPSTNEQFF.

The chain employs TRBV7-6 and TRBJ1-6; the match to TRBD1 covers 9 bases. This CDR3 contains 14 residues. In germline, CDR1 is SGHVS, CDR2 FNYEAQ. J gave up 8 bases and V 5 bases, and 4 bases lay outside the gene matches. DNA of the CDR3: TGTGCCAGCAGCCCGCGGACAGGGGATTCACCCCTCCACTTT. This translates into CASSPRTGDSPLHF. Supplemented by reference TRBV7-6 and TRBJ1-6, the full variable domain reads GAGVSQSPRYKVTKRGQDVALRCDPISGHVSLYWYRQALGQGPEFLTYFNYEAQQDKSGLPNDRFSAERPEGSISTLTIQRTEQRDSAMYRCASSPRTGDSPLHFGNGTRLTVT.

In this sample, this clone turned up once. V and J are TRBV7-8 and TRBJ1-2, with a weak D call TRBD1 (6 bases). The CDR3 runs to 13 residues. From germline, CDR1 is SGHVS and CDR2 FQNEAQ. The V gene lost 2 bases and the J gene lost 2 bases, with 6 bases spanning the gap. This CDR3 reads CASSLQGNYGYTF. CDR3 coding DNA: TGTGCCAGCAGCTTACAGGGGAACTATGGCTACACCTTC.